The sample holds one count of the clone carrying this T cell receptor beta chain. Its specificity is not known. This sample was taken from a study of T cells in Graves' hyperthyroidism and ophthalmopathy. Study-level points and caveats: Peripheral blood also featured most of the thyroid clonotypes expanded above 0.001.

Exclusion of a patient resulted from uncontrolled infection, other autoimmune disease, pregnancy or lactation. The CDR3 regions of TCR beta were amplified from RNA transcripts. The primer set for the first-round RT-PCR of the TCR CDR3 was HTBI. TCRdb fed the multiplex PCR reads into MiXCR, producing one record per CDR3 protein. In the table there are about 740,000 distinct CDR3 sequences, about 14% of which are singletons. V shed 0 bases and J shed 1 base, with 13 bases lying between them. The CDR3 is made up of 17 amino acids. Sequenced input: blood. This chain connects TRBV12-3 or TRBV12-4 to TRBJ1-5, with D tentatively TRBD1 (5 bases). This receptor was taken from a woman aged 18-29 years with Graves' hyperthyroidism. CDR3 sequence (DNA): TGTGCCAGCAGTTTAGCGCGGGGGGAAGGGAGCAATCAGCCCCAGCATTTT. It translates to CASSLARGEGSNQPQHF.